What follows are 14 T cell receptor beta chains derived from one specimen sequenced in a study of cytomegalovirus exposure and HLA in healthy donors. Amplification used 60 Vbeta primers and 13 Jbeta primers. The repertoire was sequenced with immunoSEQ multiplex PCR; TCRdb's copy has only in-frame clones and lacks some. The sample has about 110,000 clones; roughly 70% are singletons. The specimen sequenced was PBMCs. The receptors stem from a woman aged 70-85 years in good health and CMV-seropositive.

V gene TRBV6-6 combines with J gene TRBJ2-1; 9 nucleotides line up with TRBD2. The CDR3 runs 16 residues. CDR1 and CDR2 from the germline V gene are MNHNY and SVGAGI (reference sequence). V was clipped by 5 bases and J by 6 bases; unmatched bases: 11. CDR3: CASSIPRGLATNEQFF. CDR3 nucleotide sequence: TGTGCCAGCAGTATCCCCCGGGGACTAGCCACCAATGAGCAGTTCTTC.

V gene TRBV18 combines with J gene TRBJ1-1, with D uncertain. CDR1 KGHSH and CDR2 LQKENI come from the germline V gene. This CDR3 is built from 13 residues. The V end was cut by 5 bases, the J end by 7 bases, with 14 bases between. In nucleotides, the CDR3 is TGTGCCAGCTCAAAGGTGGAGAGAATTGAAGCTTTCTTT. Encoded protein: CASSKVERIEAFF.

The chain is built from TRBV7-2 and TRBJ1-6; no definite D call. The CDR3 covers 16 residues. Germline V gene sequence: CDR1 SGHTA, CDR2 FQGNSA. V was cut by 1 base and J by 0 bases, with 7 bases left in between. CDR3 sequence: CASSLGPSSYNSPLHF. The CDR3 bases are TGTGCCAGCAGCTTAGGTCCGAGCTCCTATAATTCACCCCTCCACTTT.

The chain uses TRBV18 and TRBJ1-1; D is possibly TRBD1 (5 bases). V lost 1 base and J lost 3, with 9 bases in between. CDR1 is KGHSH, CDR2 LQKENI, per germline. The CDR3 totals 14 residues. The chain's CDR3 is CASSPLGGDTEAFF. For the CDR3, the DNA is TGTGCCAGCTCACCACTGGGAGGGGACACTGAAGCTTTCTTT.

This clone was detected a few times. The rearrangement links TRBV6-1 to TRBJ1-5; D is unclear. Germline V gene lookup returns CDR1 MNHNS and CDR2 SASEGT. V lost 7 bases, J lost 7 bases, and 17 bases lay in between. The CDR3 has 14 amino acids. The CDR3 DNA follows: TGTGCCAGCACCCGGGGAGGAGTCCGGCAGCCCCAGCATTTT. Protein product: CASTRGGVRQPQHF.

Notes on this clone: The sample contains more than one DNA sequence encoding this CDR3. The chain combines TRBV6-5 with TRBJ1-5; TRBD1 matches at 9 bases. This CDR3 is built from 15 residues. Per the germline V gene, CDR1 is MNHEY and CDR2 is SVGAGI. The V gene end was trimmed by 2 bases and the J gene end by 4 bases; junction bases not matched to a gene: 3. CDR3 sequence (DNA): TGTGCCAGCAGTTACAGCGGGACAGGGAATCAGCCCCAGCATTTT. It yields the protein CASSYSGTGNQPQHF.

The sample holds a few counts of this clone. V and J are TRBV5-1 and TRBJ2-5; 7 positions match TRBD2. Per the germline V gene, CDR1 is SGHRS and CDR2 is YFSETQ. The CDR3 runs 12 residues. V dropped 7 bases and J dropped 3; count of bases not matched to a gene: 3. The CDR3 bases are TGCGCCAGCCGGCTAGCGGAAGAGACCCAGTACTTC. Amino acid sequence: CASRLAEETQYF.

V is TRBV4-3 and J is TRBJ1-1; D gene unclear. In germline, CDR1 is LGHNA, CDR2 YSLEER. This CDR3 comprises 14 residues. Between the trimmed V and J ends, which lost 0 bases and 8 bases, there was a span of 13 bases. For the CDR3, the DNA is TGCGCCAGCAGCCAAGAATGGTCCAGCGAGGAAGCTTTCTTT. This sequence encodes CASSQEWSSEEAFF.

This clone was seen more than once but under ten times. The V and J genes are TRBV29-1 and TRBJ1-4, with 12 bases lining up with TRBD1. This CDR3 contains 18 residues. Germline V gives CDR1 SQVTM, CDR2 ANQGSEA. Trimming cost V 7 bases and J 3 bases; bases outside gene matches: 15. The CDR3 sequence is CSALISGQGASANEKLFF. CDR3 DNA sequence: TGCAGCGCTCTGATATCGGGACAGGGGGCGTCGGCTAATGAAAAACTGTTTTTT.

The chain joins TRBV7-2 to TRBJ2-1; TRBD2 aligns across 11 bases. The CDR3 is 15 amino acids. The germline gives CDR1 SGHTA, CDR2 FQGNSA. The J segment lost 7 bases and the V segment lost 8 bases, leaving 10 bases of the junction unmatched. CDR3 sequence (DNA): TGTGCCAGCCGAATCCTAGCGGGGGGTTATAATGAGCAGTTCTTC. Translating it yields CASRILAGGYNEQFF. Together with reference TRBV7-2 and TRBJ2-1, the CDR3 gives the full variable domain: GAGVSQSPSNKVTEKGKDVELRCDPISGHTALYWYRQSLGQGLEFLIYFQGNSAPDKSGLPSDRFSAERTGGSVSTLTIQRTQQEDSAVYLCASRILAGGYNEQFFGPGTRLTVL.

This clone was seen once. This chain uses TRBV2 with TRBJ2-7; 10 nucleotides align to TRBD2. V dropped 6 bases and J dropped 6; count of bases not matched to a gene: 5. CDR3 length: 13 amino acids. The germline gives CDR1 SNHLY, CDR2 FYNNEI. CDR3 sequence: CASRSGGAFEQYF. In nucleotides, the CDR3 is TGTGCCAGCAGGAGCGGGGGGGCCTTCGAGCAGTACTTC.

The V and J genes are TRBV7-8 and TRBJ1-1; D gene uncertain. The germline gives CDR1 SGHVS, CDR2 FQNEAQ. Trimming pared 4 bases from V and 2 bases from J, leaving 8 bases between. The CDR3 has 13 residues. CDR3 nucleotide sequence: TGTGCCAGCAGCTGGACTTTAAACACTGAAGCTTTCTTT. As protein: CASSWTLNTEAFF. Using reference TRBV7-8 and TRBJ1-1 for the parts outside the CDR3, the full variable domain is GAGVSQSPRYKVAKRGQDVALRCDPISGHVSLFWYQQALGQGPEFLTYFQNEAQLDKSGLPSDRFFAERPEGSVSTLKIQRTQQEDSAVYLCASSWTLNTEAFFGQGTRLTVV.

This sequence joins TRBV7-9 and TRBJ1-1, with D maybe TRBD1 (6 bases). This CDR3 is 15 amino acids long. Trimming shortened V by 5 bases and J by 1 base, and 14 bases separated the two germline ends. The germline V gene encodes CDR1 SEHNR and CDR2 FQNEAQ (reference sequence). The CDR3 DNA follows: TGTGCCAGCAGCGACCGAGGGGGGGCGAACACTGAAGCTTTCTTT. Protein product: CASSDRGGANTEAFF.

The CDR3 here is CASSTDNSYNSPLHF. In DNA, the CDR3 is TGTGCCAGCAGCACGGACAACTCCTATAATTCACCCCTCCACTTT. The J gene is TRBJ1-6, the V gene TRBV5-8; D is perhaps TRBD1 (5 bases). Germline V gives CDR1 SGHTS, CDR2 YDEGEE. There are 15 residues in the CDR3. Between the trimmed V and J ends, which lost 4 bases and 0 bases, there was a span of 8 bases.